Given below is one T cell receptor (beta chain) in context. Its antigen is not identified. This entry comes from a study of blood T cells in healthy people across ages. Using a J-beta primer mix together with a sample-barcoded 5' primer, a second PCR was run for roughly 6 to 12 cycles. Tagging of each cDNA molecule was performed by a template-switch adaptor with 12 random nucleotides. TCRdb reprocessed the 5' RACE reads via MiXCR and lists one record per CDR3 protein. Of 800,000 to 950,000 distinct CDR3 sequences in the sample, 30% to 45% were seen once. Study-level findings and limits: Since the PBMCs were unsorted, naive and antigen-experienced cells could not be conclusively compared. In long-lived donors, naive CD4+ cell counts and diversity exceeded those of aged donors.

V dropped 5 bases and J dropped 4 bases, with 15 bases sitting between them. The germline gives CDR1 SGHRS, CDR2 YFSETQ. The CDR3 is 14 amino acids. The chain has TRBV5-1 and TRBJ2-5, with D perhaps matching TRBD1 or TRBD2 (7 bases each). This TCR was recovered from a man younger than 30 in good health. The sample taken for sequencing was blood. CDR3 sequence: CASSPGGVRETQYF. CDR3 DNA: TGCGCCAGCAGTCCAGGGGGGGTGAGAGAGACCCAGTACTTC.